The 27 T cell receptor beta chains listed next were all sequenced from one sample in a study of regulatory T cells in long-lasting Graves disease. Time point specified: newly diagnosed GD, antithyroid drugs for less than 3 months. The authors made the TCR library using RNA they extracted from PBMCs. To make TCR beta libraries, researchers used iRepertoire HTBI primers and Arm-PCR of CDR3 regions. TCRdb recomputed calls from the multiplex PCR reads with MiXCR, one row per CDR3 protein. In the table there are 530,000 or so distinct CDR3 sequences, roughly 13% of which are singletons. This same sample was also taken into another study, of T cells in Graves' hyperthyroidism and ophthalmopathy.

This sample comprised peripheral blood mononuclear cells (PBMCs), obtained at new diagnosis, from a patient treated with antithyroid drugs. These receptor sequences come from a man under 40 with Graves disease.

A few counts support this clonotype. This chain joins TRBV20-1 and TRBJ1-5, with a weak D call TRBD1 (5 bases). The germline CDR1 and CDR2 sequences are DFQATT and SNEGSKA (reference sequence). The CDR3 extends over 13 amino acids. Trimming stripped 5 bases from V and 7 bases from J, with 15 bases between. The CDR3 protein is CSAPSGVHQPQHF. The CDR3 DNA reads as TGCAGTGCTCCGTCGGGGGTCCACCAGCCCCAGCATTTT.

The CDR3 reads CASNPGLVGYEQYF. The CDR3 DNA follows: TGTGCCAGCAACCCGGGACTAGTCGGCTACGAGCAGTACTTC. This sequence joins TRBV5-6 and TRBJ2-7; TRBD2 matches at 8 bases. CDR3 length equals 14 residues. V lost 6 bases and J lost 3; bases outside the gene matches: 8. Germline V CDR1 and CDR2: SGHDT, YYEEEE.

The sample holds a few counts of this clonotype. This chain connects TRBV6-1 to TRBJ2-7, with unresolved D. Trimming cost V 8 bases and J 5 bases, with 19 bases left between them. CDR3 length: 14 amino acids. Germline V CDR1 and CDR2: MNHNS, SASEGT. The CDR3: CASRMQPQGDEQYF. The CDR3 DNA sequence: TGTGCCAGCCGTATGCAGCCCCAAGGCGACGAGCAGTACTTC.

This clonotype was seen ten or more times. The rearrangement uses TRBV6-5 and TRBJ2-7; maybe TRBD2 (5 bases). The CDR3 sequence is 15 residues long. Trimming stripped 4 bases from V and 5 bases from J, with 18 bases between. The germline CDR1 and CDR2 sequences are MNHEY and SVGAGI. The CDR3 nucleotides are TGTGCCAGCAGTTCCGGGGTCAGCGTCGGTCACGAGCAGTACTTC. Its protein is CASSSGVSVGHEQYF.

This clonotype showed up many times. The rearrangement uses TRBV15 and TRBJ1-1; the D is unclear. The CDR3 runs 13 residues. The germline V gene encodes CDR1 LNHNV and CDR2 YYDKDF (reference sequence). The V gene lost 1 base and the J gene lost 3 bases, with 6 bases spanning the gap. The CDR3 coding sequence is TGTGCCACCAGCAGAGGACGTTACACTGAAGCTTTCTTT. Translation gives CATSRGRYTEAFF.

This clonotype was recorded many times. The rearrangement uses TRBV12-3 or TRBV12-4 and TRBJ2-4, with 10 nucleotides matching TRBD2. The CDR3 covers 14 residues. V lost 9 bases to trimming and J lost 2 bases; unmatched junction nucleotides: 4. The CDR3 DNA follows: TGTGCCAGTCGAGCGGGAGGGACCAAAAACATTCAGTACTTC. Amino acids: CASRAGGTKNIQYF.

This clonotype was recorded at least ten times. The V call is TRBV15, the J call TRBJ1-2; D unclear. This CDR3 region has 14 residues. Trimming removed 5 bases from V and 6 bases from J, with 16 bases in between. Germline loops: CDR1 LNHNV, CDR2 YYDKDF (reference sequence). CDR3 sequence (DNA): TGTGCCACCAGCCCCGCGAGGGAGGGAGATGGCTACACCTTC. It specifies CATSPAREGDGYTF. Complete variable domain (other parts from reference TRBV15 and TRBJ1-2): DAMVIQNPRYQVTQFGKPVTLSCSQTLNHNVMYWYQQKSSQAPKLLFHYYDKDFNNEADTPDNFQSRRPNTSFCFLDIRSPGLGDTAMYLCATSPAREGDGYTFGSGTRLTVV.

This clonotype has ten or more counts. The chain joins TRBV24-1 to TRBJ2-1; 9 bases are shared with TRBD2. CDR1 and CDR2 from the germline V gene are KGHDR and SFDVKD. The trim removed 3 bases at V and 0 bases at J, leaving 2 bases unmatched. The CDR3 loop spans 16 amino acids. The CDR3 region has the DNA TGTGCCACCAGTGATCATAGCGGGGGCTCCTACAATGAGCAGTTCTTC. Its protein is CATSDHSGGSYNEQFF.

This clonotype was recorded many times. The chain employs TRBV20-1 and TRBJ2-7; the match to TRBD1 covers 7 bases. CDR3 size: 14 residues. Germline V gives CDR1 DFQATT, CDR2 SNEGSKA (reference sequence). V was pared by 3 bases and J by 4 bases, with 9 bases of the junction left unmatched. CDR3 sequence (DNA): TGCAGTGCTAGGGTTAGGGGGCATGGGTACGAGCAGTACTTC. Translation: CSARVRGHGYEQYF.

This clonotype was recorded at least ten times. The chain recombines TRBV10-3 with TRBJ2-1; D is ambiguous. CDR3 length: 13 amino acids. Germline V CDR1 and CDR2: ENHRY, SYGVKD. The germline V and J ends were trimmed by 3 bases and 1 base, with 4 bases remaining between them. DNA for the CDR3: TGTGCCATCAGTGACGGTTCCTACAATGAGCAGTTCTTC. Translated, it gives CAISDGSYNEQFF.

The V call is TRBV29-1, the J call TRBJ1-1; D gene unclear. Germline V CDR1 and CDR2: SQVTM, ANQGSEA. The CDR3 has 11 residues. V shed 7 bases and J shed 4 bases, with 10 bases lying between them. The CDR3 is CSGEEITEAFF. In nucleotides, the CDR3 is TGCAGCGGGGAAGAGATCACTGAAGCTTTCTTT.

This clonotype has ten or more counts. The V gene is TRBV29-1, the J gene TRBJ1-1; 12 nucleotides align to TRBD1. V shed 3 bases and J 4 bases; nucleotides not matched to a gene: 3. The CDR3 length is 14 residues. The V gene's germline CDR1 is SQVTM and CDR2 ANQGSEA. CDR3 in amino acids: CSVDGTGGFTEAFF. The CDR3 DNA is TGCAGCGTTGATGGGACAGGGGGCTTCACTGAAGCTTTCTTT.

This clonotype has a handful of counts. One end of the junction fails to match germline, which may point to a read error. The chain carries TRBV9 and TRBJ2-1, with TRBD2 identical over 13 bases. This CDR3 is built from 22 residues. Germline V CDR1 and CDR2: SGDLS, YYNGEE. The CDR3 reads CASSVVTGTSGTNPRSYDEQFF. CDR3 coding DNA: TGTGCCAGCAGCGTAGTAACGGGGACTAGCGGGACTAACCCCCGCTCCTACGATGAGCAGTTCTTC.

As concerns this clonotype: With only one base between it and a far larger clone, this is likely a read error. The DNA of the CDR3 is TGTGCCAGCAGCCCCGGGGGGAAGGGACCCAAGTACTTC. This translates into CASSPGGKGPKYF. This chain links TRBV7-2 with TRBJ2-5; 7 positions agree with TRBD2. The V gene end was trimmed by 5 bases and the J gene end by 12 bases; junction bases not matched to a gene: 12. The CDR3 is 13 amino acids. CDR1 and CDR2 (germline): SGHTA, FQGNSA.

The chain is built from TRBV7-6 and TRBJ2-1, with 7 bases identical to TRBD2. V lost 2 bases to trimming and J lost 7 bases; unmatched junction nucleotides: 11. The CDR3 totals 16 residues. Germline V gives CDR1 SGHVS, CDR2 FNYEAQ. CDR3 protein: CASSLQAGVGRNEQFF. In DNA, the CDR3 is TGTGCCAGCAGCTTACAGGCGGGAGTAGGTAGAAATGAGCAGTTCTTC.

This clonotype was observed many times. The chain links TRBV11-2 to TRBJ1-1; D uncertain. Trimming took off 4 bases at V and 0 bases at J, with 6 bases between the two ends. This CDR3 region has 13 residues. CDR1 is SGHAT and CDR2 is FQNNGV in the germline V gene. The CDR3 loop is CASSSGMNTEAFF. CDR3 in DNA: TGTGCCAGCAGCTCCGGGATGAACACTGAAGCTTTCTTT.

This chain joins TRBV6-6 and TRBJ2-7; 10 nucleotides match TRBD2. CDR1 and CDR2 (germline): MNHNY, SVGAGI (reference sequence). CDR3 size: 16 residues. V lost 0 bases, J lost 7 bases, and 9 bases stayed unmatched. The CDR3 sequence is CASSYSGGTSDNEQYF. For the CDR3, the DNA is TGTGCCAGCAGTTACTCGGGAGGGACTAGCGACAATGAGCAGTACTTC.

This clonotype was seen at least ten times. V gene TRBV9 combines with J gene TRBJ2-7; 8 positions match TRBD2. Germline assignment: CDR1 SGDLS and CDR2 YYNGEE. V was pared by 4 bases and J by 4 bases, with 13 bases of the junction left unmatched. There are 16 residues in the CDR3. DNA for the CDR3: TGTGCCAGCAGCTCTAGGGGAAGCGGGAGTAGTTACGAGCAGTACTTC. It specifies CASSSRGSGSSYEQYF.

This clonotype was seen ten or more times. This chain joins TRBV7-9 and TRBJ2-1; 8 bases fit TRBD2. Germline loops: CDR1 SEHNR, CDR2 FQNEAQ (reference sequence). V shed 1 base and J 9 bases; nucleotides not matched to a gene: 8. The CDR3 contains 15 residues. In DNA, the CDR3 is TGTGCCAGCAGCTTAGGATCCGGGAGGGCTAGTGAGCAGTTCTTC. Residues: CASSLGSGRASEQFF.

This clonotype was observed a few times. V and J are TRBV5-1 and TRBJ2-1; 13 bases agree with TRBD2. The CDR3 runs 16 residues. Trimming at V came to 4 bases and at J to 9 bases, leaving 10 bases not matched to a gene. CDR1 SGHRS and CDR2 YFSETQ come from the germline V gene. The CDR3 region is CASSLGSLAGGVEQFF. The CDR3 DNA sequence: TGCGCCAGCAGCCTAGGGTCACTAGCGGGAGGGGTTGAGCAGTTCTTC.

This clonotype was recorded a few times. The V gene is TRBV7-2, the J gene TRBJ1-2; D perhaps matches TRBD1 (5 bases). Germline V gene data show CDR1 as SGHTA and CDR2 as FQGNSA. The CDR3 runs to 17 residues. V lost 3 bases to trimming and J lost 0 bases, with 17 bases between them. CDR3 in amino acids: CASSFSDSPGTNYGYTF. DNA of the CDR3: TGTGCCAGCAGCTTCTCCGACAGCCCGGGGACTAACTATGGCTACACCTTC.

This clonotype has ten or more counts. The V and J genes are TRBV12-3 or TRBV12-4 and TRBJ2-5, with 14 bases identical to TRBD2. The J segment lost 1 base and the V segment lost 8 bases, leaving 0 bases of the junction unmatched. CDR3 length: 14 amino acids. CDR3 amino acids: CASGLAGGQETQYF. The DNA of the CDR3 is TGTGCCAGCGGACTAGCGGGGGGCCAAGAGACCCAGTACTTC.

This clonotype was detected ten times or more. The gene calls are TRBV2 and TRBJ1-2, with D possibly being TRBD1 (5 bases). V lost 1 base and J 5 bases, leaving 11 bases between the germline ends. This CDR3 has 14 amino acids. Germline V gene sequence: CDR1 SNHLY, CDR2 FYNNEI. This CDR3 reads CASSEESRVYGYTF. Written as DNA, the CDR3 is TGTGCCAGCAGTGAAGAATCCAGGGTTTATGGCTACACCTTC.

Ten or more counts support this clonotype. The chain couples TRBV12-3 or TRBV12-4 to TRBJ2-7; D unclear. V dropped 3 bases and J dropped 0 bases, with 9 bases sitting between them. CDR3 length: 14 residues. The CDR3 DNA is TGTGCCAGCAGTTTCCCCTACGGCTCCTACGAGCAGTACTTC. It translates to CASSFPYGSYEQYF.

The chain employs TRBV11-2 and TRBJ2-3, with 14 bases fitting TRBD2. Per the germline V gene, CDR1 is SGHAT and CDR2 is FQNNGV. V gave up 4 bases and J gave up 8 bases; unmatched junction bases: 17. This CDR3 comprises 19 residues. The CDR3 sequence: CASSSGTSGGARDLGTQYF. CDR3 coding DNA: TGTGCCAGCAGCTCCGGGACTAGCGGGGGCGCCCGGGATCTCGGTACGCAGTATTTT. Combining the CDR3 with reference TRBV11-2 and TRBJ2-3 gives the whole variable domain EAGVAQSPRYKIIEKRQSVAFWCNPISGHATLYWYQQILGQGPKLLIQFQNNGVVDDSQLPKDRFSAERLKGVDSTLKIQPAKLEDSAVYLCASSSGTSGGARDLGTQYFGPGTRLTVL.

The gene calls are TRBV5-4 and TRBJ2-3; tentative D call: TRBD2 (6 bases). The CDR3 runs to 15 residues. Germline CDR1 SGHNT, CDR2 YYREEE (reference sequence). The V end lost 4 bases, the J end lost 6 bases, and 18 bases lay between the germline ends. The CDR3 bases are TGTGCCAGCAGCCCAGCGGGTCAAAACACCGATACGCAGTATTTT. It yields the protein CASSPAGQNTDTQYF.

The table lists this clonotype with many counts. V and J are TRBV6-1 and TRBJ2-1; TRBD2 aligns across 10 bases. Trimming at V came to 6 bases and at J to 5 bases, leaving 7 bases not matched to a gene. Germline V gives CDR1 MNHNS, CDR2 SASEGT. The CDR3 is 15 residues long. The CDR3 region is CASRSLAGENNEQFF. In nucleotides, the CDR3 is TGTGCCAGCAGATCCCTAGCGGGAGAAAACAATGAGCAGTTCTTC.